Below, one T cell receptor (beta chain) is given with its context. The V gene lost 2 bases and the J gene lost 2 bases, with 9 bases spanning the gap. The CDR3 is 14 amino acids. CDR1 is SGHAT, CDR2 FQNNGV, per germline. The sample is drawn from a study of OX40 agonist ivuxolimab in advanced cancers. Study-level information: Hepatocellular carcinoma, melanoma, renal cell or head and neck cancer was diagnosed in the dose-escalation patients.

Profiled with immunoSEQ multiplex PCR; TCRdb holds only in-frame clones, not every one. Of 60,000 or so clones detected, 84% appear once; the ten largest clones hold 2% to 2.5%. The V gene is TRBV11-2, the J gene TRBJ1-2; tentative D call: TRBD1 (6 bases). Sequencing was performed on CD4+ or CD8+ T cells sorted from blood, taken in a trial of the OX40 agonist ivuxolimab. The TCR sequence derives from an adult with an advanced solid tumor such as melanoma, head and neck, liver or kidney cancer. CDR3 sequence (DNA): TGTGCCAGCAGCTTACTGGGGGCCAACTATGGCTACACCTTC. This gives the protein CASSLLGANYGYTF.